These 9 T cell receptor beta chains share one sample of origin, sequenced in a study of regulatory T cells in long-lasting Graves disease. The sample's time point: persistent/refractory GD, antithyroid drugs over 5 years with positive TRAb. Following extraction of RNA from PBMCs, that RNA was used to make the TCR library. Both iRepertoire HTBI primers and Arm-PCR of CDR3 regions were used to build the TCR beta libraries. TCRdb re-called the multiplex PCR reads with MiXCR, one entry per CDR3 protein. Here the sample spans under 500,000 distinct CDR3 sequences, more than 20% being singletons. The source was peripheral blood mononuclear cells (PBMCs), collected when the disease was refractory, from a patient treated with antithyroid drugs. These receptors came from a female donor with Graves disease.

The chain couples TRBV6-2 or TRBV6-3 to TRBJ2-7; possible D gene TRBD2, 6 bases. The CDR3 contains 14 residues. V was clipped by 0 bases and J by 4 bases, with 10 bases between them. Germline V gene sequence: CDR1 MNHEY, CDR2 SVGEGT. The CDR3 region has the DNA TGTGCCAGCAGTTACTCGGGGGGAGAATACGAGCAGTACTTC. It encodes CASSYSGGEYEQYF.

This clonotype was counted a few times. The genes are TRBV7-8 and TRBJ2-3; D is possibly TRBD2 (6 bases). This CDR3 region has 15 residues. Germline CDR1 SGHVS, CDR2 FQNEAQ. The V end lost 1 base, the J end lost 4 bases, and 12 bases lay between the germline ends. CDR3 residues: CASSLVSAGSDTQYF. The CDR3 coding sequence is TGTGCCAGCAGCTTAGTCTCGGCGGGATCAGATACGCAGTATTTT.

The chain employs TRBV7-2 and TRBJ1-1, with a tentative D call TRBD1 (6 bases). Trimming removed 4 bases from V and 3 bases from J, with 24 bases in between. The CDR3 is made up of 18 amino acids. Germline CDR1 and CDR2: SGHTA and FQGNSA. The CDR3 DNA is TGTGCCAGCAGCTCCGCTGGGACATCTCGTTCGCTTTACACTGAAGCTTTCTTT. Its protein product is CASSSAGTSRSLYTEAFF.

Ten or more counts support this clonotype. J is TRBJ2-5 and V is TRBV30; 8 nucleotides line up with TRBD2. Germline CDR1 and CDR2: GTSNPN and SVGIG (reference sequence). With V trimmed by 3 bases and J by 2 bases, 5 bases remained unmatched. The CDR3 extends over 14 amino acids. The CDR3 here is CAWSPTSVQETQYF. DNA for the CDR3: TGTGCCTGGAGCCCGACTAGCGTTCAAGAGACCCAGTACTTC.

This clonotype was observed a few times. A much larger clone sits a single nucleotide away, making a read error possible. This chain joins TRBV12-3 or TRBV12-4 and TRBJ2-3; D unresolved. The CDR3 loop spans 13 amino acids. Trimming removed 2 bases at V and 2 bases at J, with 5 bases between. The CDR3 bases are TGTGCCAGCAGTTTACCCGTCACAGATACGCAGTATTTT. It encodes CASSLPVTDTQYF.

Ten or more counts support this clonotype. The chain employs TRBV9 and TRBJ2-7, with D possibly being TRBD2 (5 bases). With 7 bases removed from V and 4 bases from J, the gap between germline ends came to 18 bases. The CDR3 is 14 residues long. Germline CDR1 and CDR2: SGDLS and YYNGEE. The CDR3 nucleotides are TGTGCCAGCGCCGGCGGGCCAGAAGAATACGAGCAGTACTTC. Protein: CASAGGPEEYEQYF.

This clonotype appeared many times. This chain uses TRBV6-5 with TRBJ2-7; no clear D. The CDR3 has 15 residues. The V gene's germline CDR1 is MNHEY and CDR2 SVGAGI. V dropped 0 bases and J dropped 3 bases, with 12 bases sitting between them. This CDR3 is CASSYSAEPHYEQYF. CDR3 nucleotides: TGTGCCAGCAGTTACTCAGCCGAACCCCACTACGAGCAGTACTTC.

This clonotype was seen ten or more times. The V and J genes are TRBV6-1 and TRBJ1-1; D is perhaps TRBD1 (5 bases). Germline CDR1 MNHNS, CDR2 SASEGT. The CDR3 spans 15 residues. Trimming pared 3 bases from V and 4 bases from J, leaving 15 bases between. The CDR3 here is CASSDKGRGVTEAFF. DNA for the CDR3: TGTGCCAGCAGTGATAAGGGGCGGGGAGTCACTGAAGCTTTCTTT.

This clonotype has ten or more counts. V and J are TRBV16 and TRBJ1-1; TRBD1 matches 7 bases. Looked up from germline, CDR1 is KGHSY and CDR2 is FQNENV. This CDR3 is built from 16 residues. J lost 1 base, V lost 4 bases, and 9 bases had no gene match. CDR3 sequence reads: CASSPFPGGSNTEAFF. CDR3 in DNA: TGTGCCAGCAGCCCCTTTCCAGGGGGATCGAACACTGAAGCTTTCTTT.